This T cell receptor (beta chain) was recovered during a study of molecular identifiers for immune sequencing clone quantification. For naive CD8 T cells, sorting used the CD8+CD4-CCR7+CD45RA+ phenotype. Per the germline V gene, CDR1 is SNHLY and CDR2 is FYNNEI. V shed 4 bases, J shed 2 bases, and the junction held 7 bases outside the gene matches. There are 15 residues in the CDR3. As concerns this clonotype: Its antigen is undetermined.

TCRdb reprocessed the PCR reads with MiXCR, giving one entry per CDR3 protein. The sample shows about 640,000 distinct CDR3 sequences, 20% of them seen only once. General study findings and limits: The share of molecules held by clones above 20 RNA copies was over 97% in effector cells and under 1% in naive cells. Around 940,000 naive cells reportedly did not prevent detection of spiked Jurkat TCR RNA from one cell.

The J gene is TRBJ2-7, the V gene TRBV2, with 8 bases matching TRBD1. Sequenced: naive CD8+ T cells from blood, with Jurkat cell RNA spiked in. The sample's subset: FACS-sorted CD8+CD4-CCR7+CD45RA+ naive T cells. The sequence derives from a human donor in good health. Some libraries in this study had Jurkat cell RNA spiked in. The CDR3: CASSATGGQAYEQYF. CDR3 DNA sequence: TGTGCCAGCAGTGCAACAGGGGGACAGGCCTACGAGCAGTACTTC. Full variable domain (outside the CDR3, taken from reference TRBV2 and TRBJ2-7): EPEVTQTPSHQVTQMGQEVILRCVPISNHLYFYWYRQILGQKVEFLVSFYNNEISEKSEIFDDQFSVERPDGSNFTLKIRSTKLEDSAMYFCASSATGGQAYEQYFGPGTRLTVT.